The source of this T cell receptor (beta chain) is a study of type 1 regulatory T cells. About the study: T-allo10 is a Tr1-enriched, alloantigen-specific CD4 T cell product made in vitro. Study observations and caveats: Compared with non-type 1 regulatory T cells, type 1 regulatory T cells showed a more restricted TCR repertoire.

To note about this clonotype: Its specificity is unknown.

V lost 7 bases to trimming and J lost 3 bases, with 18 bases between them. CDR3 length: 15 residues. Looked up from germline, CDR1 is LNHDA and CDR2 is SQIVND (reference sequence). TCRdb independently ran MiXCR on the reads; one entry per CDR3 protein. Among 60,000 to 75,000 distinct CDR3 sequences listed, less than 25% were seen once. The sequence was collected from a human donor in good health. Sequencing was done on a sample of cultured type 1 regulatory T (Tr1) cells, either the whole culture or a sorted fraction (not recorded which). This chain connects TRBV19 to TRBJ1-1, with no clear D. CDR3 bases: TGTGCCAGTATCGCTCTTGGCAGGCTGTACACTGAAGCTTTCTTT. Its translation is CASIALGRLYTEAFF.